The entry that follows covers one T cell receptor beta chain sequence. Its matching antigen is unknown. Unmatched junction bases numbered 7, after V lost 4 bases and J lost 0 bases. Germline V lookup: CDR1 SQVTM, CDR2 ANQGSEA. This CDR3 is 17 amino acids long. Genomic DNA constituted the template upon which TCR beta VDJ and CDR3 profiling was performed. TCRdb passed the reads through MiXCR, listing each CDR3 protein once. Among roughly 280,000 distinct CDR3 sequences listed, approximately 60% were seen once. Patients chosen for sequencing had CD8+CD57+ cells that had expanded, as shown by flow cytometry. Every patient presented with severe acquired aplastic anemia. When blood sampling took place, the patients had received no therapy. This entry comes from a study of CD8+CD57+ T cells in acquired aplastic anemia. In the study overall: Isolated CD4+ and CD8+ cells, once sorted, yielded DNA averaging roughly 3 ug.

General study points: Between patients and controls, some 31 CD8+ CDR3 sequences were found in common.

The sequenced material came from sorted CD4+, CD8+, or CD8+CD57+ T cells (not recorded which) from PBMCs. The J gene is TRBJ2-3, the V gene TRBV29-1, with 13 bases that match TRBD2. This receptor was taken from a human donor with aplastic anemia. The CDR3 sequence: CSVGMGLAGWSTDTQYF. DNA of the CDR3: TGCAGCGTTGGGATGGGACTAGCGGGGTGGAGCACAGATACGCAGTATTTT.